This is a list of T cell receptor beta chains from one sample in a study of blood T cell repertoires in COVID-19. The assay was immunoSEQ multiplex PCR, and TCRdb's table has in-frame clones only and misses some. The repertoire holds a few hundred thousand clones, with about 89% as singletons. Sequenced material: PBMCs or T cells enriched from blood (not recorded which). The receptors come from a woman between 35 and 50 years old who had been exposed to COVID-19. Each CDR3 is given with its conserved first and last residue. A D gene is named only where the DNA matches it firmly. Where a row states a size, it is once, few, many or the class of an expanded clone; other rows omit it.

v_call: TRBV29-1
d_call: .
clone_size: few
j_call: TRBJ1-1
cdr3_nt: TGCAGCGTTCAGGGGAGAGGGAACACTGAAGCTTTCTTT
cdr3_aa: CSVQGRGNTEAFF

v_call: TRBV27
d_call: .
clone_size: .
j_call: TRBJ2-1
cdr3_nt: TGTGCCAGCAGTTTCGGGTCGTACAATGAGCAGTTCTTC
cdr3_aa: CASSFGSYNEQFF

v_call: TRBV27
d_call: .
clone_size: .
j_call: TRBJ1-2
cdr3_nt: TGTGCCAGCAGTTTAAGGTCTGGGCTGTATGGCTACACCTTC
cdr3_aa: CASSLRSGLYGYTF

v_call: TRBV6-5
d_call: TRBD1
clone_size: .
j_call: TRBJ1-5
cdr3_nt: TGTGCCAGCAGCAAGGGACAGGCTAATCAGCCCCAGCATTTT
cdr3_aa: CASSKGQANQPQHF

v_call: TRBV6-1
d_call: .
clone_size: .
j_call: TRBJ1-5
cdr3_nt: TGTGCCAGCAGTGACTATCCGAGGTACAGGGATAAGCAGCCCCAGCATTTT
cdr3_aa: CASSDYPRYRDKQPQHF

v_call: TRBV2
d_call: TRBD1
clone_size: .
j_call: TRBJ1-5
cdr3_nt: TGTGCCAGCAGTGGAGAACAGGGGGCGGTTCAGCCCCAGCATTTT
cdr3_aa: CASSGEQGAVQPQHF

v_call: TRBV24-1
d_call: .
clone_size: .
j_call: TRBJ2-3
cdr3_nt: TGTGCCACCAGTGATGCTGGACAGCGCACAGATACGCAGTATTTT
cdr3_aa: CATSDAGQRTDTQYF

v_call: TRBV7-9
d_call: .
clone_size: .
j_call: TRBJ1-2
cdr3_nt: TGTGCCAGCAGCCCTCCGTCGGGGGGAAATGGCTACACCTTC
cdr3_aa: CASSPPSGGNGYTF

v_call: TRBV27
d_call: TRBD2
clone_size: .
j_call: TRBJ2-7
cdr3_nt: TGTGCCAGCAGACCTACCCCGGGACTAGCGGTTTACGAGCAGTACTTC
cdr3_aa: CASRPTPGLAVYEQYF

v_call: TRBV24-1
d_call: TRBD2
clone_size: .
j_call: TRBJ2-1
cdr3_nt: TGTGCCACCAGTGTAGGCCCTCCCTTGACTAGCGGGAGGATAAATGAGCAGTTCTTC
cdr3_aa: CATSVGPPLTSGRINEQFF

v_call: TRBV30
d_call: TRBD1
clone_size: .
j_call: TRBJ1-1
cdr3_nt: TGTGCCCGCCTCGTTGGGACAGTGAACACTGAAGCTTTCTTT
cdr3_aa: CARLVGTVNTEAFF

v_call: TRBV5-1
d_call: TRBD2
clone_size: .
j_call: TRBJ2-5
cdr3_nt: TGCGCCAGCAGCTTTCCATCAGCGGGGACCCAAGAGACCCAGTACTTC
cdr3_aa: CASSFPSAGTQETQYF

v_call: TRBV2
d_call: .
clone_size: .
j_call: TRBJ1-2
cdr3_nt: TGTGCCAGCACATCTAACTATGGCTACACCTTC
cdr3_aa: CASTSNYGYTF